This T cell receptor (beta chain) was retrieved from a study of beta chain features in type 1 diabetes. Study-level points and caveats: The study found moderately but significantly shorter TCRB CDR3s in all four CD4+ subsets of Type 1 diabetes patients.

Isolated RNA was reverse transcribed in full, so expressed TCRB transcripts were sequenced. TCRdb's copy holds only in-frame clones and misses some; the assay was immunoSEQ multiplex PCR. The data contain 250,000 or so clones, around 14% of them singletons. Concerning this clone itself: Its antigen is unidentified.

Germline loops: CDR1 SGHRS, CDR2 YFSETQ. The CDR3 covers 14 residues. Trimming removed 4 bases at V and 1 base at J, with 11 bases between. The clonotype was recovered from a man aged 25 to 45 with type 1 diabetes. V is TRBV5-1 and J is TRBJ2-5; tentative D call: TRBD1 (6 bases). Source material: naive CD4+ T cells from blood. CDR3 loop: CASSAGQFQETQYF. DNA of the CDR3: TGCGCCAGCAGCGCCGGACAGTTCCAAGAGACCCAGTACTTC. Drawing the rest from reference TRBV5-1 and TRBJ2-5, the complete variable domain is KAGVTQTPRYLIKTRGQQVTLSCSPISGHRSVSWYQQTPGQGLQFLFEYFSETQRNKGNFPGRFSGRQFSNSRSEMNVSTLELGDSALYLCASSAGQFQETQYFGPGTRLLVL.